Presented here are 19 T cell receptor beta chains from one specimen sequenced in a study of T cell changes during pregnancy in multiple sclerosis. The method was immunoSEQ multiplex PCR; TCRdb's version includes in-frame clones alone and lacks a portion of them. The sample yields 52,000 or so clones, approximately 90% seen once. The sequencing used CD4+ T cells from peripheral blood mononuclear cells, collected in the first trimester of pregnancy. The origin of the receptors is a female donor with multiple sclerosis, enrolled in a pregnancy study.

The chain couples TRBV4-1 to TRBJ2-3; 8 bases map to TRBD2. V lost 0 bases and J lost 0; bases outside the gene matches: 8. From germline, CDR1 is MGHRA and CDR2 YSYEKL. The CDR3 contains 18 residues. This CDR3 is CASSQDPSTSVSTDTQYF. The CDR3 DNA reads TGCGCCAGCAGCCAAGATCCCTCGACTAGCGTGAGCACAGATACGCAGTATTTT.

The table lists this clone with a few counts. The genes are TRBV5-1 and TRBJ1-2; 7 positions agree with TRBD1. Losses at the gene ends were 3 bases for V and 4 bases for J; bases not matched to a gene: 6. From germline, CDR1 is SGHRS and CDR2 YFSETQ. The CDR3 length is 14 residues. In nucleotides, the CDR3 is TGCGCCAGCAGCTCCGGGGACAGATCCTATGGCTACACCTTC. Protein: CASSSGDRSYGYTF.

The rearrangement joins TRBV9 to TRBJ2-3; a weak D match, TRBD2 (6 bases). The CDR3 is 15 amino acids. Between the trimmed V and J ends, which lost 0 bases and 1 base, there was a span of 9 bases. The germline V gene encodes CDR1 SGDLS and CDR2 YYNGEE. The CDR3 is CASSVGSGGTDTQYF. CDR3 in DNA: TGTGCCAGCAGCGTAGGGTCGGGGGGCACAGATACGCAGTATTTT.

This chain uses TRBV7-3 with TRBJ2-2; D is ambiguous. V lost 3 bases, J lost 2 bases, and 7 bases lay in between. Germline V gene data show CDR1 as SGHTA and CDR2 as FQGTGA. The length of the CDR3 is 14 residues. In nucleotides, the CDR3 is TGTGCCAGCAGCTTGGGCCGAAACACCGGGGAGCTGTTTTTT. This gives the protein CASSLGRNTGELFF.

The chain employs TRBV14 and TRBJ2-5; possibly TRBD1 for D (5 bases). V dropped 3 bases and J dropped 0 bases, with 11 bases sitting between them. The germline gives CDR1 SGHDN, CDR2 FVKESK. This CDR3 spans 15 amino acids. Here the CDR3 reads CASSHRQWYQETQYF. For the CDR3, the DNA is TGTGCCAGCAGCCACAGACAGTGGTACCAAGAGACCCAGTACTTC.

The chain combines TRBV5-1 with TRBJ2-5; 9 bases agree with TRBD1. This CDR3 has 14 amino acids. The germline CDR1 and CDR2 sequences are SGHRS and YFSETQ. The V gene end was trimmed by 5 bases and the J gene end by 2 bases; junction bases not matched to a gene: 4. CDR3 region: CASSYGQGQETQYF. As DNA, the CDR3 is TGCGCCAGCAGTTACGGACAGGGGCAAGAGACCCAGTACTTC.

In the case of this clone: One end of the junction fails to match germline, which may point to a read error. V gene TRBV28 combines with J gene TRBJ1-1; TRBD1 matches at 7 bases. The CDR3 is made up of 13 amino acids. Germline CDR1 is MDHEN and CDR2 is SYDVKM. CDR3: CASSASGGSDAFF. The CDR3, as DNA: TGTGCCAGCAGTGCCTCAGGGGGGTCTGACGCTTTCTTT.

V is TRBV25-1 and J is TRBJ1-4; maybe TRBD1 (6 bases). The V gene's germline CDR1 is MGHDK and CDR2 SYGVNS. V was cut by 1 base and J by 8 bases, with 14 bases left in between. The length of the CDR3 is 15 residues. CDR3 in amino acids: CASSESSRGGEKLFF. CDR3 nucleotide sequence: TGTGCCAGCAGTGAATCGAGCAGGGGTGGCGAAAAACTGTTTTTT.

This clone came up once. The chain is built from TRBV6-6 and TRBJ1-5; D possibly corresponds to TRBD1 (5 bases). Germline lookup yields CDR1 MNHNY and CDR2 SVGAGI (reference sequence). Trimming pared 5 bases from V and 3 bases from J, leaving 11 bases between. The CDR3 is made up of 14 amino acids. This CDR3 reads CASSARQHNQPQHF. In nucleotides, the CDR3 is TGTGCCAGCAGTGCGCGACAGCACAATCAGCCCCAGCATTTT.

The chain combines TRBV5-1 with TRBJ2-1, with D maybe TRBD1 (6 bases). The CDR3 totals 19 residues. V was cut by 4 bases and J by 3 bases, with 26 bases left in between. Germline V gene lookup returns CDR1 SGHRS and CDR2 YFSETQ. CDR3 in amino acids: CASSDQRVGGDHFYNEQFF. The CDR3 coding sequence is TGCGCCAGCAGCGATCAAAGGGTAGGGGGAGATCACTTCTACAATGAGCAGTTCTTC.

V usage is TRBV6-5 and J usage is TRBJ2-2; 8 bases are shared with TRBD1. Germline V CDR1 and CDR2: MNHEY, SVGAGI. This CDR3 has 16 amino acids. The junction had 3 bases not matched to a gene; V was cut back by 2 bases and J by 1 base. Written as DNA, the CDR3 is TGTGCCAGCAGTTACGCGGACAGGGTGAACACCGGGGAGCTGTTTTTT. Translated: CASSYADRVNTGELFF.

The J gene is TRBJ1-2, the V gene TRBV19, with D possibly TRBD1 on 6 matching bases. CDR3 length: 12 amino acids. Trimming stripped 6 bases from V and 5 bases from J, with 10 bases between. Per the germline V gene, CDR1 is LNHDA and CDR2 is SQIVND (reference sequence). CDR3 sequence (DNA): TGTGCCAGTAGCCCCGGACAGTATGGCTACACCTTC. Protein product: CASSPGQYGYTF.

The CDR3 protein is CASSFGGLSNQPQHF. In nucleotides, the CDR3 is TGTGCCAGCAGTTTCGGGGGGCTAAGCAATCAGCCCCAGCATTTT. The chain employs TRBV27 and TRBJ1-5, with D possibly TRBD1 on 6 matching bases. V lost 3 bases to trimming and J lost 1 base, with 10 bases between them. The CDR3 contains 15 residues. CDR1 and CDR2 (germline): MNHEY, SMNVEV (reference sequence).

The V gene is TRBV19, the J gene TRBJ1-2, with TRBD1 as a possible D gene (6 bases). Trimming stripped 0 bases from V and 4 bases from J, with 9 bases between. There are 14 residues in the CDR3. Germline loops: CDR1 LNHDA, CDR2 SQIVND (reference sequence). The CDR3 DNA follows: TGTGCCAGTAGTATAGATGGACAGCTCTATGGCTACACCTTC. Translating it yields CASSIDGQLYGYTF. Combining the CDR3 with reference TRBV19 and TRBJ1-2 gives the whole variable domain DGGITQSPKYLFRKEGQNVTLSCEQNLNHDAMYWYRQDPGQGLRLIYYSQIVNDFQKGDIAEGYSVSREKKESFPLTVTSAQKNPTAFYLCASSIDGQLYGYTFGSGTRLTVV.

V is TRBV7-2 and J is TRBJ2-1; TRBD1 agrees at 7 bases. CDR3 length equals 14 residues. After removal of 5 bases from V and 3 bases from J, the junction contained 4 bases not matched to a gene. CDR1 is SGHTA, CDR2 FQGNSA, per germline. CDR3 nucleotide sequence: TGTGCCAGCAGCAACAGGGGAGTCTACAATGAGCAGTTCTTC. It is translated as CASSNRGVYNEQFF.

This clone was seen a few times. CDR3 bases: TGTGCCAGCAGGAAGGGACAGCAAGCTAACTATGGCTACACCTTC. This sequence encodes CASRKGQQANYGYTF. The rearrangement links TRBV2 to TRBJ1-2; 7 positions match TRBD1. This CDR3 comprises 15 residues. Germline-derived CDR1 and CDR2 are SNHLY and FYNNEI. J gave up 0 bases and V 6 bases, and 7 bases lay outside the gene matches.

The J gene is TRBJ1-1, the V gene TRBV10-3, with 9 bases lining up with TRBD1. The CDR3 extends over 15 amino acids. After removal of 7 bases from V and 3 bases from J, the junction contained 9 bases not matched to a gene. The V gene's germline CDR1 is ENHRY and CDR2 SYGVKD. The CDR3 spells CAINSGTGIYTEAFF. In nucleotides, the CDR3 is TGTGCCATCAATTCCGGGACAGGGATATACACTGAAGCTTTCTTT.

The CDR3 sequence: CASSLFSAEAFF. Here the CDR3 DNA reads TGTGCCAGCAGTCTCTTCTCGGCTGAAGCTTTCTTT. This chain joins TRBV6-6 and TRBJ1-1, with D uncertain. Trimming removed 5 bases from V and 6 bases from J, with 10 bases in between. The V gene's germline CDR1 is MNHNY and CDR2 SVGAGI (reference sequence). There are 12 residues in the CDR3.

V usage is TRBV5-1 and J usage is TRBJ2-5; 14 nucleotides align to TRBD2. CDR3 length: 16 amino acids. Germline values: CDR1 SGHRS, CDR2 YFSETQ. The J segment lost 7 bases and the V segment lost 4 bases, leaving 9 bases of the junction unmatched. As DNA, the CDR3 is TGCGCCAGCAGCCTCGGACTAGCGGGGGGAAGGGTGACCCAGTACTTC. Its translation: CASSLGLAGGRVTQYF. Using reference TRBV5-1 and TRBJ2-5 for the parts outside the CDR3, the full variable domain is KAGVTQTPRYLIKTRGQQVTLSCSPISGHRSVSWYQQTPGQGLQFLFEYFSETQRNKGNFPGRFSGRQFSNSRSEMNVSTLELGDSALYLCASSLGLAGGRVTQYFGPGTRLLVL.